What follows is one T cell receptor (beta chain) and its context. RNA transcripts provided the template for amplifying TCR beta CDR3 regions. Second-round multiplex PCR came after first-round RT-PCR with HTBI primers. TCRdb independently ran MiXCR on the multiplex PCR reads; one entry per CDR3 protein. The data contain 230,000 or so distinct CDR3 sequences, 45% to 55% of them singletons. CDR1 SNHLY and CDR2 FYNNEI come from the germline V gene. This CDR3 is 14 amino acids long. The germline V and J ends were trimmed by 5 bases and 2 bases, with 12 bases remaining between them. These data are taken from a study of Graves' ophthalmopathy and Graves' hyperthyroidism.

Input material: peripheral blood. This sequence was found in an adult man with Graves' ophthalmopathy. The genes are TRBV2 and TRBJ2-5; D is undetermined. As DNA, the CDR3 is TGTGCCAGCAGTAGCCGACGGCCACAAGAGACCCAGTACTTC. Translation gives CASSSRRPQETQYF.